This TCR beta chain is drawn from a study of blood T cell repertoires in COVID-19 (dated by TCRdb to about 2020). Study-level background: The collaborator samples originated in the United States, Italy and Spain and spanned the acute and convalescent phases of COVID-19. The dataset comprised deeply sampled blood TCRbeta repertoires from subjects exposed to, actively infected with, or recovered from COVID-19. The material from the prospective study consisted of cDNA or gDNA derived from T cells, B-cell-depleted T cells, or PBMCs. HLA class I and class II types, where available, came from metadata supplied by the sample provider rather than from assay-based typing. Nearly every sample came with metadata listing a de-identified subject ID, COVID-19 status, age in years and sex. The samples were drawn from the first 160 participants of the ongoing ImmuneRACE study and from under 1,500 subjects provided by 6 global collaborators. The repertoires were released in a freely available public database meant as a resource for research on the immune response to SARS-CoV-2.

Study-wide findings and limitations: The amount of clinical and demographic metadata varied by source and participant and was provided uncurated.

To note about this clone: No cognate antigen has been identified for it. Base qualities are not at hand, and no much larger clone is one base apart.

Including the terminal cysteine and phenylalanine, the CDR3 comprises 15 residues. The DNA shown is the 45-base CDR3, in frame from base 1. V is cut by 1 base and J by 0 bases, and the space between the germline ends is 10 bases. The germline V gene (reference sequence) supplies CDR1 SGHAT and CDR2 FQDESV. Participants in the prospective study were enrolled through a virtual design, were aged 18 to 89 years, and lived in roughly 24 United States geographic areas. Cohort assignment in the prospective study relied on participant-reported clinical history from a screening survey and a study questionnaire. Recovered participants in ImmuneRACE Cohort 3 were defined by two consecutive negative NP/OP PCR tests, clearance by a healthcare professional, or resolution of symptoms. In the prospective study, whole blood, serum and a nasopharyngeal or oropharyngeal swab were collected from each participant by mobile phlebotomists. Participants in the prospective study had the option to provide additional blood draws and questionnaires over a 2-month period. Before DNA extraction, blood samples from the prospective study were shipped at room temperature or frozen.

The immunoSEQ Assay, a bias-controlled multiplex PCR, was used to amplify TCRbeta CDR3 regions from genomic DNA. The authors processed their data as follows. The number of nucleated cells in each sample was estimated by amplification of reference gene primers within the assay. To quantify the absolute abundance of each unique TCRbeta CDR3 rearrangement, sequence reads were collapsed and filtered. Productive Simpson clonality was computed per sample as the square root of Simpson's diversity index over productive rearrangements. The table was pulled from immuneACCESS by TCRdb, which kept in-frame rearrangements only. Such tables lose some clones; where checked, under half of the loss comes from unresolved V genes, and the rest has no known cause. That table gives V, J and clone size, and the DNA gave D and trimming. The sample table lists approximately 300,000 clones, 80% to 90% of them with a count of one. The biggest ten clones account for about 4% of the sample.

Sequencing input: PBMCs or T cells enriched from blood (not recorded which). This receptor was obtained from a man aged 25-45 years who had recovered from COVID-19. The rearrangement joined TRBV11-1 to TRBJ2-7, with TRBD1 as a weak D call on 6 bases. Read as DNA, the sequence is TGTGCCAGCAGCTTAGTGACAGGTTTCTCCTACGAGCAGTACTTC. Translated, it gives CASSLVTGFSYEQYF.